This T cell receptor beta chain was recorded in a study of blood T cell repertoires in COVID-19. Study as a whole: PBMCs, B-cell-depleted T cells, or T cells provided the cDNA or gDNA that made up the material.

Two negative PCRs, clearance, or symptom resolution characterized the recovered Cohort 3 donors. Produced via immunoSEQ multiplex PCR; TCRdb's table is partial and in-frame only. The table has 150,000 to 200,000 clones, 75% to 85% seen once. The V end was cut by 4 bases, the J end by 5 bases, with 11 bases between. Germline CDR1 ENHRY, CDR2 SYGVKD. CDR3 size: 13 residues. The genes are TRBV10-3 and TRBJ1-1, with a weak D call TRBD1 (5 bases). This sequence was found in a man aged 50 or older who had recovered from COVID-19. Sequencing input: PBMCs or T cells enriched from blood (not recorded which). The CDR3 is CAISGGGGTEAFF. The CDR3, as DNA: TGTGCCATCAGTGGGGGGGGTGGAACTGAAGCTTTCTTT.